This TCR beta chain was recovered during a study of T cells in localized non-small cell lung cancer. The germline CDR1 and CDR2 sequences are MNHGY and SAAAGT. With V trimmed by 10 bases and J by 3 bases, 11 bases remained unmatched. The CDR3 consists of 14 residues. Repertoires were generated with immunoSEQ multiplex PCR, while TCRdb's copy carries only in-frame clones and drops some. The table has about 6,800 clones, 45% to 55% seen once; the top ten hold 3.8%. Here the sequenced sample was lymph node tissue, taken before any cancer treatment. This rearrangement joins TRBV6-8 to TRBJ1-1, with 7 bases fitting TRBD1. This receptor was obtained from a man between 35 and 75 years old with stage I lung adenocarcinoma. CDR3 in amino acids: CAISTTGTDTEAFF. The DNA for the CDR3 is TGTGCCATCAGCACGACAGGGACGGACACTGAAGCTTTCTTT.